The T cell receptor (beta chain) described here comes from a study of blood T cells in healthy people across ages. Germline assignment: CDR1 SGHAT and CDR2 FQNNGV. Trimming stripped 5 bases from V and 4 bases from J, with 20 bases between. The CDR3 runs 16 residues. This clonotype was seen a handful of times. They isolated at least 6 million PBMCs from each sample. The authors ran a second PCR of about 6 to 11 cycles using a sample-barcoded 5' primer and a J-beta primer mix. TCRdb recomputed calls from the 5' RACE reads with MiXCR, one row per CDR3 protein. The sample records some 1 million distinct CDR3 sequences, more than 40% being singletons.

The genes are TRBV11-2 and TRBJ2-5; D not certain. This TCR derives from a woman in her sixties in good health. The sequencing input was blood. The CDR3 reads CASSKITALLRETQYF. In nucleotides, the CDR3 is TGTGCCAGCAGCAAAATAACCGCCCTGTTGCGAGAGACCCAGTACTTC. The variable domain in full, completed from reference TRBV11-2 and TRBJ2-5, reads EAGVAQSPRYKIIEKRQSVAFWCNPISGHATLYWYQQILGQGPKLLIQFQNNGVVDDSQLPKDRFSAERLKGVDSTLKIQPAKLEDSAVYLCASSKITALLRETQYFGPGTRLLVL.